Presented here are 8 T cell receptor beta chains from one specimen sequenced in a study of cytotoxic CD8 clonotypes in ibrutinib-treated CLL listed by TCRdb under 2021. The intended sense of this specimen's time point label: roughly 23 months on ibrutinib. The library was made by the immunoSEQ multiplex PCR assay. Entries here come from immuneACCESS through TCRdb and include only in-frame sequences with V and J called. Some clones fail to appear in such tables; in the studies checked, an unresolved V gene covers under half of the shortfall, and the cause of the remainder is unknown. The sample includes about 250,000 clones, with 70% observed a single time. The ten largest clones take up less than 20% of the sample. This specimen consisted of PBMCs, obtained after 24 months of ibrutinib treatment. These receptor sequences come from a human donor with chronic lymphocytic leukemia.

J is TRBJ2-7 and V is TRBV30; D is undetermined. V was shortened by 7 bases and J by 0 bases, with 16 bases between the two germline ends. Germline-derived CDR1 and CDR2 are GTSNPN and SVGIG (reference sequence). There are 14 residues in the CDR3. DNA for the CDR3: TGTGCCTCGACTGGATCCTCAAGCTCCTACGAGCAGTACTTC. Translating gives CASTGSSSSYEQYF.

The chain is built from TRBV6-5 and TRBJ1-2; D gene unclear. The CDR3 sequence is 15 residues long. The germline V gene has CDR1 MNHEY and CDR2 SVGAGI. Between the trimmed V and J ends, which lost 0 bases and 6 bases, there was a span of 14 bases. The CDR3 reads CASSYSTGDVNGYTF. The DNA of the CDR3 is TGTGCCAGCAGTTACTCGACTGGGGATGTAAATGGCTACACCTTC.

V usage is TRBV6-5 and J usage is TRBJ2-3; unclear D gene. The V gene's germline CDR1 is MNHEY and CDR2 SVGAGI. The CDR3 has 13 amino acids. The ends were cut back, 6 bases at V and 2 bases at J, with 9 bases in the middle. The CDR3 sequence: CASSSHPTDTQYF. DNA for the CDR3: TGTGCCAGCAGCTCCCATCCCACAGATACGCAGTATTTT.

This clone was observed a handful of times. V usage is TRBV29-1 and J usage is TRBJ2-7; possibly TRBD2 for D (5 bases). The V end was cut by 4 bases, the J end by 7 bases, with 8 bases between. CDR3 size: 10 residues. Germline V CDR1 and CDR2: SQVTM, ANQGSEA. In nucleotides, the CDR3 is TGCAGCGTTGGGGGAGTGGAGCAGTACTTC. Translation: CSVGGVEQYF.

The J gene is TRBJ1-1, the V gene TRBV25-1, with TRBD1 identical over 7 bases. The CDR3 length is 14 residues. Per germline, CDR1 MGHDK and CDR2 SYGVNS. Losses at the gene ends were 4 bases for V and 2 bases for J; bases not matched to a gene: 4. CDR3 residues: CASSAHRGNTEAFF. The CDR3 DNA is TGTGCCAGCAGTGCCCACAGGGGAAACACTGAAGCTTTCTTT.

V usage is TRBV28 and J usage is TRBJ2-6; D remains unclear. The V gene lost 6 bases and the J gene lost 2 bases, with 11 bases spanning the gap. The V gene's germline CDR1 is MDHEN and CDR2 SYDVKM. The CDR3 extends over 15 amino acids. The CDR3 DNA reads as TGTGCCAGCAGACACACAGCTACTGGGGCCAACGTCCTGACTTTC. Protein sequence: CASRHTATGANVLTF.

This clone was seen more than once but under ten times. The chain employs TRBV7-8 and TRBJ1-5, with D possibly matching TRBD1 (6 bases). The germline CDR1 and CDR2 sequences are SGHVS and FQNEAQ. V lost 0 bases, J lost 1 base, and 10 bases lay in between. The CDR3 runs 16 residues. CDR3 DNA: TGTGCCAGCAGCTTAGCAGGACAGCGGAGCAATCAGCCCCAGCATTTT. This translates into CASSLAGQRSNQPQHF. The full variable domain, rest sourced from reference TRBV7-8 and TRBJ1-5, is GAGVSQSPRYKVAKRGQDVALRCDPISGHVSLFWYQQALGQGPEFLTYFQNEAQLDKSGLPSDRFFAERPEGSVSTLKIQRTQQEDSAVYLCASSLAGQRSNQPQHFGDGTRLSIL.

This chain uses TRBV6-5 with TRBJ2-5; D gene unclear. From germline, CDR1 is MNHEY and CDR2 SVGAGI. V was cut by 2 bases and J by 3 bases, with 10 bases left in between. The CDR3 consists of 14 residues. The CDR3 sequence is CASSYDGPEETQYF. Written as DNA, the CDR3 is TGTGCCAGCAGTTACGATGGGCCTGAAGAGACCCAGTACTTC.